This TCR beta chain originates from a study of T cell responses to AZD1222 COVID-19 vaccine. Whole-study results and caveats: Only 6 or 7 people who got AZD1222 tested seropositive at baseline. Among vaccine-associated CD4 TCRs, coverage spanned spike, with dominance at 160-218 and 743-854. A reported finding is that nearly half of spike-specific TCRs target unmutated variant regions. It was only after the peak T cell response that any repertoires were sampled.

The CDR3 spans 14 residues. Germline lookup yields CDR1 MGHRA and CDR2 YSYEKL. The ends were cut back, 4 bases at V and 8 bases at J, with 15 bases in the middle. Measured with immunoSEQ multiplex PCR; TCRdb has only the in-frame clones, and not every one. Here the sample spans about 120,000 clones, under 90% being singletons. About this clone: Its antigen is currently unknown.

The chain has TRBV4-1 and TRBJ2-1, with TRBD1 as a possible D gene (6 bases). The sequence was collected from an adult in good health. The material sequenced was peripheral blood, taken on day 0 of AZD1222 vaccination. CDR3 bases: TGCGCCAGCAGCCTTCTCAGGGGAGACCATGAGCAGTTCTTC. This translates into CASSLLRGDHEQFF.